This T cell receptor (beta chain) appears in the sequencing data of a study of T cells in women clearing cervical HPV infection. Across the whole study: With HLA typing for only a few women, HLA confounding remains possible.

General study points: Richness plus V gene abundances separated cases from controls with AUC about 0.8.

Cervical HPV DNA detected by MY09/MY11 PCR, typed by dot-blot. Clones were read by immunoSEQ multiplex PCR, and TCRdb kept only the in-frame ones, dropping some. This sample contains roughly 18,000 clones. A note on this clone: Its antigen remains unknown.

The specimen was blood buffy coat. This sequence originates from a woman aged 18-70 years with a cervical HPV16 infection that either progressed to CIN3+ or cleared (not recorded which).

The sequenced part of the CDR3 DNA is TGCAGTGCCGTCAGAGACTCTGGGGCCAACGTC. Residues: CSAVRDSGANV. The entire CDR3 reads CSAVRDSGANVLTF. This chain joins TRBV20-1 and TRBJ2-6; D uncertain. The read ends 3 residues before the CDR3 terminus; that terminus is restored from the germline J gene. The germline V and J ends were trimmed by 6 bases and 0 bases, with 9 bases remaining between them. CDR3 length: 14 amino acids. Germline lookup yields CDR1 DFQATT and CDR2 SNEGSKA (reference sequence).